Listed below are T cell receptor beta chains from one sample, sequenced in a study of OX40 agonist ivuxolimab in advanced cancers. Data came from immunoSEQ multiplex PCR; TCRdb stores just in-frame clones and leaves some out. The sample shows approximately 58,000 clones, about 88% of them seen only once. The input for sequencing was CD4+ or CD8+ T cells sorted from blood, taken in a trial of the OX40 agonist ivuxolimab. These receptors were taken from an adult with an advanced solid tumor such as melanoma, head and neck, liver or kidney cancer. Both conserved end residues are part of each CDR3. The D gene is left open where the match is weak. Clone size is not always given. Where it is, it says once, few, many or a class for expanded clones.

j_call: TRBJ1-3
d_call: NA
v_call: TRBV9
clone_size: NA
cdr3_aa: CASSSFEGGGGNTIYF
cdr3_nt: TGTGCCAGCAGCTCATTCGAGGGGGGCGGCGGAAACACCATATATTTT

j_call: TRBJ2-2
d_call: TRBD1
v_call: TRBV19
clone_size: NA
cdr3_aa: CASSHTGTGGTGELFF
cdr3_nt: TGTGCCAGTAGTCACACCGGGACAGGGGGCACCGGGGAGCTGTTTTTT

j_call: TRBJ2-5
d_call: TRBD2
v_call: TRBV27
clone_size: NA
cdr3_aa: CASSPVAGGGTQYF
cdr3_nt: TGTGCCAGCAGCCCAGTGGCGGGAGGGGGGACCCAGTACTTC

j_call: TRBJ2-3
d_call: NA
v_call: TRBV7-9
clone_size: NA
cdr3_aa: CASSGWGGTDTQYF
cdr3_nt: TGTGCCAGCAGCGGGTGGGGGGGCACAGATACGCAGTATTTT

j_call: TRBJ2-5
d_call: TRBD2
v_call: TRBV7-6
clone_size: NA
cdr3_aa: CASSPLAGKTQYF
cdr3_nt: TGTGCCAGCAGCCCGTTAGCGGGAAAGACCCAGTACTTC

j_call: TRBJ2-2
d_call: NA
v_call: TRBV15
clone_size: NA
cdr3_aa: CATSGGTSKVTGELFF
cdr3_nt: TGTGCCACCAGCGGAGGGACTTCGAAAGTGACCGGGGAGCTGTTTTTT

j_call: TRBJ2-5
d_call: NA
v_call: TRBV29-1
clone_size: NA
cdr3_aa: CSVGLLEETQYF
cdr3_nt: TGCAGCGTTGGGCTTCTGGAGGAGACCCAGTACTTC

j_call: TRBJ2-1
d_call: TRBD2
v_call: TRBV7-2
clone_size: few
cdr3_aa: CASSLQAGGPPYNEQFF
cdr3_nt: TGTGCCAGCAGCTTACAAGCGGGAGGGCCCCCCTACAATGAGCAGTTCTTC

j_call: TRBJ2-4
d_call: TRBD2
v_call: TRBV19
clone_size: NA
cdr3_aa: CASSFLTSGVYIQYF
cdr3_nt: TGTGCCAGTAGTTTCCTGACTAGCGGTGTTTACATTCAGTACTTC

j_call: TRBJ1-4
d_call: NA
v_call: TRBV5-8
clone_size: NA
cdr3_aa: CASSSDSFGDEKLFF
cdr3_nt: TGTGCCAGCAGCTCGGACAGTTTTGGGGATGAAAAACTGTTTTTT

j_call: TRBJ2-1
d_call: TRBD2
v_call: TRBV7-3
clone_size: NA
cdr3_aa: CASSPGLAGYNEQFF
cdr3_nt: TGTGCCAGCAGCCCGGGACTAGCGGGTTACAATGAGCAGTTCTTC

j_call: TRBJ2-3
d_call: TRBD2
v_call: TRBV2
clone_size: NA
cdr3_aa: CASSERLAGVGTQYF
cdr3_nt: TGTGCCAGCAGTGAACGACTAGCGGGAGTTGGTACGCAGTATTTT

j_call: TRBJ1-5
d_call: NA
v_call: TRBV11-3
clone_size: NA
cdr3_aa: CASSPSYTNQPQHF
cdr3_nt: TGTGCCAGCAGCCCCTCCTACACGAATCAGCCCCAGCATTTT

j_call: TRBJ1-5
d_call: NA
v_call: TRBV19
clone_size: NA
cdr3_aa: CASSNQGNQPQHF
cdr3_nt: TGTGCCAGTAGTAACCAGGGTAATCAGCCCCAGCATTTT

j_call: TRBJ2-5
d_call: TRBD1
v_call: TRBV5-1
clone_size: NA
cdr3_aa: CASSFGDRNQETQYF
cdr3_nt: TGCGCCAGCAGCTTTGGGGACAGAAACCAAGAGACCCAGTACTTC

j_call: TRBJ2-1
d_call: NA
v_call: TRBV18
clone_size: NA
cdr3_aa: CASSPAGVGREQFF
cdr3_nt: TGTGCCAGCTCACCAGCGGGTGTAGGTCGTGAGCAGTTCTTC

j_call: TRBJ1-3
d_call: NA
v_call: TRBV6-1
clone_size: NA
cdr3_aa: CASSASRGGLVNTIYF
cdr3_nt: TGTGCCAGCAGTGCCTCACGCGGGGGGCTAGTGAACACCATATATTTT

j_call: TRBJ2-3
d_call: NA
v_call: TRBV6-6
clone_size: NA
cdr3_aa: CASSPPFGQGTDTQYF
cdr3_nt: TGTGCCAGCAGTCCCCCGTTTGGGCAGGGCACAGATACGCAGTATTTT

j_call: TRBJ2-7
d_call: NA
v_call: TRBV30
clone_size: NA
cdr3_aa: CVWSWGRDNEQYF
cdr3_nt: TGTGTCTGGAGTTGGGGCAGGGACAACGAGCAGTACTTC

j_call: TRBJ2-5
d_call: TRBD1
v_call: TRBV6-1
clone_size: few
cdr3_aa: CASSPSTGQGQTQYF
cdr3_nt: TGTGCCAGCAGCCCCTCGACGGGACAGGGCCAGACCCAGTACTTC

j_call: TRBJ2-4
d_call: NA
v_call: TRBV28
clone_size: NA
cdr3_aa: CASSLPGGAAKNIQYF
cdr3_nt: TGTGCCAGCAGTTTACCGGGCGGGGCAGCCAAAAACATTCAGTACTTC

j_call: TRBJ1-2
d_call: TRBD1
v_call: TRBV4-2
clone_size: once
cdr3_aa: CASSQDGTGGYGYTF
cdr3_nt: TGTGCCAGCAGCCAAGATGGGACAGGGGGATATGGCTACACCTTC

j_call: TRBJ1-1
d_call: NA
v_call: TRBV29-1
clone_size: once
cdr3_aa: CSVPREAGNPEAFF
cdr3_nt: TGCAGCGTTCCCCGAGAGGCAGGGAACCCTGAAGCTTTCTTT

j_call: TRBJ1-6
d_call: NA
v_call: TRBV30
clone_size: NA
cdr3_aa: CAWSVRTRTSNSPLHF
cdr3_nt: TGTGCCTGGAGTGTCCGGACGAGGACTTCTAATTCACCCCTCCACTTT

j_call: TRBJ2-1
d_call: TRBD2
v_call: TRBV4-3
clone_size: NA
cdr3_aa: CASSQAGTTFDEQFF
cdr3_nt: TGCGCCAGCAGCCAGGCCGGGACTACCTTCGATGAGCAGTTCTTC

j_call: TRBJ2-7
d_call: NA
v_call: TRBV2
clone_size: NA
cdr3_aa: CASSGRLISYEQYF
cdr3_nt: TGTGCCAGCAGTGGGCGACTTATCTCCTACGAGCAGTACTTC

j_call: TRBJ2-7
d_call: TRBD2
v_call: TRBV7-2
clone_size: NA
cdr3_aa: CASSLKSTAGTYEQYF
cdr3_nt: TGTGCCAGCAGCTTAAAGTCGACAGCGGGAACCTACGAGCAGTACTTC

j_call: TRBJ1-5
d_call: NA
v_call: TRBV25-1
clone_size: NA
cdr3_aa: CASSPRGGGQPQHF
cdr3_nt: TGTGCCAGCAGTCCTCGAGGGGGAGGTCAGCCCCAGCATTTT

j_call: TRBJ2-5
d_call: NA
v_call: TRBV10-3
clone_size: NA
cdr3_aa: CAISELRSSGETQYF
cdr3_nt: TGTGCCATCAGTGAGTTAAGGTCCTCTGGGGAGACCCAGTACTTC

j_call: TRBJ2-7
d_call: TRBD1
v_call: TRBV6-5
clone_size: NA
cdr3_aa: CASNRYRGAHEQYF
cdr3_nt: TGTGCCAGCAACCGTTACAGGGGCGCCCACGAGCAGTACTTC

j_call: TRBJ1-1
d_call: TRBD1
v_call: TRBV10-2
clone_size: NA
cdr3_aa: CASSVNRGRTEAFF
cdr3_nt: TGCGCCAGCAGTGTGAACAGGGGGCGAACTGAAGCTTTCTTT

j_call: TRBJ2-3
d_call: TRBD1
v_call: TRBV9
clone_size: NA
cdr3_aa: CASGRDRVSDTQYF
cdr3_nt: TGTGCCAGCGGCCGGGACAGGGTATCAGATACGCAGTATTTT

j_call: TRBJ2-5
d_call: NA
v_call: TRBV28
clone_size: once
cdr3_aa: CASSLRPQETQYF
cdr3_nt: TGTGCCAGCAGTTTAAGACCACAAGAGACCCAGTACTTC

j_call: TRBJ1-1
d_call: NA
v_call: TRBV5-1
clone_size: NA
cdr3_aa: CASSLTENTEAFF
cdr3_nt: TGCGCCAGCAGCTTGACGGAGAACACTGAAGCTTTCTTT

j_call: TRBJ1-2
d_call: NA
v_call: TRBV30
clone_size: NA
cdr3_aa: CAWSVTGYGYTF
cdr3_nt: TGTGCCTGGAGTGTAACAGGGTATGGCTACACCTTC

j_call: TRBJ2-7
d_call: TRBD1
v_call: TRBV28
clone_size: NA
cdr3_aa: CASSRTGVTYEQYF
cdr3_nt: TGTGCCAGCAGTAGAACAGGGGTCACCTACGAGCAGTACTTC

j_call: TRBJ2-5
d_call: TRBD2
v_call: TRBV30
clone_size: NA
cdr3_aa: CAWSRLAANIARETQYF
cdr3_nt: TGTGCCTGGAGCCGGCTAGCGGCAAATATAGCAAGGGAGACCCAGTACTTC

j_call: TRBJ1-5
d_call: TRBD1
v_call: TRBV5-1
clone_size: NA
cdr3_aa: CASRQGDNQPQHF
cdr3_nt: TGCGCCAGTCGACAGGGGGACAATCAGCCCCAGCATTTT

j_call: TRBJ1-6
d_call: NA
v_call: TRBV11-2
clone_size: NA
cdr3_aa: CASSPRGAQNYNSPLHF
cdr3_nt: TGTGCCAGCAGCCCAAGGGGGGCCCAAAACTATAATTCACCCCTCCACTTT

j_call: TRBJ2-5
d_call: TRBD2
v_call: TRBV7-9
clone_size: NA
cdr3_aa: CASSPMGLAGDHQETQYF
cdr3_nt: TGTGCCAGCAGCCCAATGGGACTAGCGGGAGACCACCAAGAGACCCAGTACTTC

j_call: TRBJ2-5
d_call: TRBD2
v_call: TRBV5-4
clone_size: NA
cdr3_aa: CASSPWTGGEEQYF
cdr3_nt: TGTGCCAGCAGCCCCTGGACGGGGGGGGAAGAGCAGTACTTC

j_call: TRBJ2-3
d_call: NA
v_call: TRBV27
clone_size: NA
cdr3_aa: CASSPGLGVSTDTQYF
cdr3_nt: TGTGCCAGCAGTCCTGGATTGGGGGTTAGCACAGATACGCAGTATTTT

j_call: TRBJ1-2
d_call: TRBD1
v_call: TRBV9
clone_size: NA
cdr3_aa: CASSAEVTGGDYGYTF
cdr3_nt: TGTGCCAGCAGCGCGGAAGTGACAGGGGGTGACTATGGCTACACCTTC

j_call: TRBJ2-7
d_call: TRBD2
v_call: TRBV5-8
clone_size: NA
cdr3_aa: CASSLAFRGVNAYEQYF
cdr3_nt: TGTGCCAGCAGCTTGGCATTTCGGGGGGTCAACGCCTACGAGCAGTACTTC

j_call: TRBJ2-7
d_call: NA
v_call: TRBV19
clone_size: NA
cdr3_aa: CASSLQVGYEQYF
cdr3_nt: TGTGCCAGTAGTCTACAGGTGGGCTACGAGCAGTACTTC

j_call: TRBJ2-1
d_call: NA
v_call: TRBV7-2
clone_size: NA
cdr3_aa: CASSSSGSLYNEQFF
cdr3_nt: TGTGCCAGCAGCTCATCAGGGAGTCTCTACAATGAGCAGTTCTTC

j_call: TRBJ2-1
d_call: NA
v_call: TRBV28
clone_size: NA
cdr3_aa: CASSLGSGTRSEQFF
cdr3_nt: TGTGCCAGCAGTTTAGGCTCCGGGACAAGGAGTGAGCAGTTCTTC

j_call: TRBJ2-1
d_call: TRBD1
v_call: TRBV29-1
clone_size: NA
cdr3_aa: CSVVQGHNEQFF
cdr3_nt: TGCAGCGTTGTACAGGGGCACAATGAGCAGTTCTTC

j_call: TRBJ1-2
d_call: NA
v_call: TRBV19
clone_size: NA
cdr3_aa: CATHTPNYGYTF
cdr3_nt: TGTGCCACCCATACTCCTAACTATGGCTACACCTTC

j_call: TRBJ2-1
d_call: TRBD2
v_call: TRBV14
clone_size: NA
cdr3_aa: CASSQALAGRNEQFF
cdr3_nt: TGTGCCAGCAGCCAAGCACTAGCGGGGCGCAATGAGCAGTTCTTC

j_call: TRBJ2-2
d_call: NA
v_call: TRBV30
clone_size: NA
cdr3_aa: CAWSVRFTNTGELFF
cdr3_nt: TGTGCCTGGAGTGTAAGGTTTACGAACACCGGGGAGCTGTTTTTT

j_call: TRBJ2-7
d_call: TRBD2
v_call: TRBV5-1
clone_size: NA
cdr3_aa: CASKGTSGASSYEQYF
cdr3_nt: TGCGCCAGCAAAGGGACTAGCGGGGCTAGCTCCTACGAGCAGTACTTC

j_call: TRBJ2-7
d_call: TRBD2
v_call: TRBV7-2
clone_size: few
cdr3_aa: CASSPASGTYEQYF
cdr3_nt: TGTGCCAGCAGCCCGGCTAGCGGAACTTACGAGCAGTACTTC

j_call: TRBJ2-3
d_call: TRBD2
v_call: TRBV7-3
clone_size: once
cdr3_aa: CASSIGLANTDTQYF
cdr3_nt: TGTGCCAGCAGCATAGGACTAGCAAACACAGATACGCAGTATTTT

j_call: TRBJ2-3
d_call: TRBD2
v_call: TRBV7-9
clone_size: NA
cdr3_aa: CASSLARQAGGTDTQYF
cdr3_nt: TGTGCCAGCAGCTTAGCGCGACAAGCGGGGGGCACAGATACGCAGTATTTT

j_call: TRBJ2-7
d_call: NA
v_call: TRBV4-3
clone_size: NA
cdr3_aa: CASSQRTAYEQYF
cdr3_nt: TGCGCCAGCAGCCAAAGGACAGCCTACGAGCAGTACTTC

j_call: TRBJ2-7
d_call: NA
v_call: TRBV29-1
clone_size: NA
cdr3_aa: CSVEPSPGQPEYF
cdr3_nt: TGCAGCGTTGAACCATCGCCGGGACAACCGGAGTACTTC

j_call: TRBJ1-4
d_call: NA
v_call: TRBV4-1
clone_size: NA
cdr3_aa: CASSQIGSPGEKLFF
cdr3_nt: TGCGCCAGCAGCCAAATCGGGAGTCCGGGTGAAAAACTGTTTTTT

j_call: TRBJ2-1
d_call: TRBD2
v_call: TRBV19
clone_size: NA
cdr3_aa: CASRSRARRERRGDEQFF
cdr3_nt: TGTGCCAGTCGAAGCCGAGCCCGGCGGGAGCGAAGGGGCGATGAGCAGTTCTTC